This TCR beta chain was sequenced for a study of blood T cells in healthy people across ages. Overall study results and limits: Relative to aged donors, long-lived donors carried more naive CD4+ cells and displayed higher diversity. The study found TCR beta diversity correlated strongly with naive T cell percentage.

Germline V gene sequence: CDR1 SGHTA, CDR2 FQGNSA. The CDR3 has 12 amino acids. Sample-barcoded 5' priming and a J-beta primer mix drove a second PCR of roughly 7 to 11 cycles. One entry per CDR3 protein, called by TCRdb with MiXCR from the 5' RACE reads. Found here are under 1,100,000 distinct CDR3 sequences, 20% to 25% of them singletons; the top ten hold about 0.72%. This clonotype occurred a few times. The antigen is undetermined. The same data also went into a second study, on T cells of mothers and their children.

This TCR came from a girl aged 2-10 years in good health. This rearrangement joins TRBV7-2 to TRBJ2-7; no clear D. Near its end, the DNA agrees better with TRBJ2-5, so the J call may be wrong. Sequencing was carried out using blood. The CDR3 DNA reads as TGTGCCAGCAGCATTAGATTCCAGACCCAGTACTTC. This codes for CASSIRFQTQYF.